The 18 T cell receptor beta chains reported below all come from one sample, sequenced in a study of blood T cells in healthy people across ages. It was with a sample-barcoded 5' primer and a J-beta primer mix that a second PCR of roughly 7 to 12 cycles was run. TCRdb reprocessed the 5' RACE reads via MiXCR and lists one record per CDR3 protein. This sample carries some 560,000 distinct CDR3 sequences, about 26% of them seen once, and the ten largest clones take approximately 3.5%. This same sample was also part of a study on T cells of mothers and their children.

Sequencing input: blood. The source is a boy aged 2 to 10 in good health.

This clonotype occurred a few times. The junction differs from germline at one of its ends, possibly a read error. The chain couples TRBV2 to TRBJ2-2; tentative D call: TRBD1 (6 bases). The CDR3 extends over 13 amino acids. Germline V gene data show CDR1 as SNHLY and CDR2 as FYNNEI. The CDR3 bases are TGTGCCAGCAGATCAGGGGTTACCGGGGAGCCGTTTTTT. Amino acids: CASRSGVTGEPFF. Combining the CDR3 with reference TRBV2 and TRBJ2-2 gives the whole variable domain EPEVTQTPSHQVTQMGQEVILRCVPISNHLYFYWYRQILGQKVEFLVSFYNNEISEKSEIFDDQFSVERPDGSNFTLKIRSTKLEDSAMYFCASRSGVTGEPFFGEGSRLTVL.

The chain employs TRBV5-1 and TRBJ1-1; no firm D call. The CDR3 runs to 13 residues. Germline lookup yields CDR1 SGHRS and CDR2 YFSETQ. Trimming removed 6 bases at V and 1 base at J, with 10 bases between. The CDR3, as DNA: TGCGCCAGCAACTATGGGTCGAACACTGAAGCTTTCTTT. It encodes CASNYGSNTEAFF. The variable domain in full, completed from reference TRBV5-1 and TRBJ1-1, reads KAGVTQTPRYLIKTRGQQVTLSCSPISGHRSVSWYQQTPGQGLQFLFEYFSETQRNKGNFPGRFSGRQFSNSRSEMNVSTLELGDSALYLCASNYGSNTEAFFGQGTRLTVV.

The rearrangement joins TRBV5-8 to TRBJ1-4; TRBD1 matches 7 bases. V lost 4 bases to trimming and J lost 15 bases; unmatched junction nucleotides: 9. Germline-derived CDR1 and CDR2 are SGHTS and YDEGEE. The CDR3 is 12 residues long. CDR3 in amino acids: CASSVGARGMFF. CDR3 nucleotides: TGTGCCAGCAGCGTGGGGGCCAGGGGGATGTTTTTT.

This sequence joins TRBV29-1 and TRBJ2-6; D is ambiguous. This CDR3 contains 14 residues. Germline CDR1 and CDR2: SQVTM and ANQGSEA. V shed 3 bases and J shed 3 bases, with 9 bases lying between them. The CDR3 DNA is TGCAGCGTTGAGTCGGGCTTTGGGGCCAACGTCCTGACTTTC. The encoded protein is CSVESGFGANVLTF. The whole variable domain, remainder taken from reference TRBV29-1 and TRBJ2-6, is SAVISQKPSRDICQRGTSLTIQCQVDSQVTMMFWYRQQPGQSLTLIATANQGSEATYESGFVIDKFPISRPNLTFSTLTVSNMSPEDSSIYLCSVESGFGANVLTFGAGSRLTVL.

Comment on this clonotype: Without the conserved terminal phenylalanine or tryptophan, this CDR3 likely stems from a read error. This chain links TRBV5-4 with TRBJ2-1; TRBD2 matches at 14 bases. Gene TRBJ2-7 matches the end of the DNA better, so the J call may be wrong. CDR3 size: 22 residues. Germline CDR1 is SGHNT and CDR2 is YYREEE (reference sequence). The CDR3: CASSLLTGTGPRTSGRSYEQYS. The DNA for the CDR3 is TGTGCCAGCAGCTTATTAACCGGGACAGGACCTCGGACTAGCGGGAGGTCCTACGAGCAGTACTCC.

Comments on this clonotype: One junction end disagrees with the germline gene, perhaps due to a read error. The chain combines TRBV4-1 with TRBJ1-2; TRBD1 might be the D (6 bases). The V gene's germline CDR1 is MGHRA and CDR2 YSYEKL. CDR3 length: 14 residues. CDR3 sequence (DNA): TGCGCCAGCAGCCAAGACCAGGGGTGGAATGGCTGCACCTTC. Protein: CASSQDQGWNGCTF.

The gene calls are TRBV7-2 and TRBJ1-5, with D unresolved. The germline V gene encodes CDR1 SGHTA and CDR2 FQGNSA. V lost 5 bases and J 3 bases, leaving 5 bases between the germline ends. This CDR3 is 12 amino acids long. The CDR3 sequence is CASSADNQPQHF. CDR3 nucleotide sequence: TGTGCCAGCAGCGCAGACAATCAGCCCCAGCATTTT. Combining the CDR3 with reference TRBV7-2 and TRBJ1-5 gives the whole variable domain GAGVSQSPSNKVTEKGKDVELRCDPISGHTALYWYRQSLGQGLEFLIYFQGNSAPDKSGLPSDRFSAERTGGSVSTLTIQRTQQEDSAVYLCASSADNQPQHFGDGTRLSIL.

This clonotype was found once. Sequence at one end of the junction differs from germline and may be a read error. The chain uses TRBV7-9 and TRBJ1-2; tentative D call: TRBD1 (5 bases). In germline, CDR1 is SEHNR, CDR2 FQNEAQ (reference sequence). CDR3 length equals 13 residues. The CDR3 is CASSLEGYGALPF. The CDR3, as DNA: TGTGCCAGCAGCTTAGAAGGTTACGGGGCCCTTCCTTTC.

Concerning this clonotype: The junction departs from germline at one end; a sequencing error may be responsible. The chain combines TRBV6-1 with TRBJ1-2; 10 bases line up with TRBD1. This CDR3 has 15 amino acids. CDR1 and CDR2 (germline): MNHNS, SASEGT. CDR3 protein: CASRPQTGGAYGYTF. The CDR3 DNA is TGTGCTAGCAGACCACAGACAGGGGGCGCCTATGGCTACACCTTC.

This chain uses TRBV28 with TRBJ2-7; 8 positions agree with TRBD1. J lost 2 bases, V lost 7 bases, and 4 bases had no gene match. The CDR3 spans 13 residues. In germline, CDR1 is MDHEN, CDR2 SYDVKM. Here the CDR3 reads CASTMTGAYEQYF. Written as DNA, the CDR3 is TGTGCCAGCACCATGACAGGGGCCTACGAGCAGTACTTC.

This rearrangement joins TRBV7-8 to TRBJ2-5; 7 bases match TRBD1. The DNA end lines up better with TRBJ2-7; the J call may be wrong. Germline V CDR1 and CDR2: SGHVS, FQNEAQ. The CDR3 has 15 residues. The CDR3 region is CASSLLTGQAYEQYF. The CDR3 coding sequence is TGTGCCAGCAGCCTACTGACAGGGCAAGCCTACGAGCAGTACTTC.

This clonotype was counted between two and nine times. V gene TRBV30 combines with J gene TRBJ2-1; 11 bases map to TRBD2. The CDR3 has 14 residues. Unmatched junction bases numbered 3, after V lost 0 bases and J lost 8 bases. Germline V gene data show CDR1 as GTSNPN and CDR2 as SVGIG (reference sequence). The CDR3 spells CAWSVLAGVDEQFF. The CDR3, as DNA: TGTGCCTGGAGTGTACTAGCGGGGGTGGATGAGCAGTTCTTC.

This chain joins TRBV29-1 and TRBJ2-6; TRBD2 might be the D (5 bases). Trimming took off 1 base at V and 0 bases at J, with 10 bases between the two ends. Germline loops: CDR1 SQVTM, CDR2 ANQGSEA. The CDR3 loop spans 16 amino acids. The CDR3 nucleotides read TGCAGCGTTGAAGCCGGGGATAGCTCTGGGGCCAACGTCCTGACTTTC. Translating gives CSVEAGDSSGANVLTF. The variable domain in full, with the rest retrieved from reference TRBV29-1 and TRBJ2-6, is SAVISQKPSRDICQRGTSLTIQCQVDSQVTMMFWYRQQPGQSLTLIATANQGSEATYESGFVIDKFPISRPNLTFSTLTVSNMSPEDSSIYLCSVEAGDSSGANVLTFGAGSRLTVL.

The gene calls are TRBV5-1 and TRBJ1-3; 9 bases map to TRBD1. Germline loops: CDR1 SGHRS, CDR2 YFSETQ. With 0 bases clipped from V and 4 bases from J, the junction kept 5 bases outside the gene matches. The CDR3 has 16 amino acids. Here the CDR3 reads CASSLVGQGGGNTIYF. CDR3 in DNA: TGCGCCAGCAGCTTGGTGGGACAGGGTGGCGGAAACACCATATATTTT.

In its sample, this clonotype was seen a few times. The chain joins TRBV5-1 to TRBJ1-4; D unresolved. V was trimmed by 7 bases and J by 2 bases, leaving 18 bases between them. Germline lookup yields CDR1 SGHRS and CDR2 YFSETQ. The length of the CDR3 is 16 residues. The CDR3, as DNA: TGCGCCAGCGGATTAAGAGGCTGGGGTACTAATGAAAAACTGTTTTTT. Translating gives CASGLRGWGTNEKLFF. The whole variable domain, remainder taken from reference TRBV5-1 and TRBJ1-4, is KAGVTQTPRYLIKTRGQQVTLSCSPISGHRSVSWYQQTPGQGLQFLFEYFSETQRNKGNFPGRFSGRQFSNSRSEMNVSTLELGDSALYLCASGLRGWGTNEKLFFGSGTQLSVL.

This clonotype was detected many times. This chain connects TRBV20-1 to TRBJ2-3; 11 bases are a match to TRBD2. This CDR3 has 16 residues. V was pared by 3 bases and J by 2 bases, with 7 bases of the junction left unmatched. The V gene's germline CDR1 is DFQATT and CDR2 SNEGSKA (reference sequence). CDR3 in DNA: TGCAGTGCTAGTAGCGGGGGGGGTCACCCCACAGATACGCAGTATTTT. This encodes CSASSGGGHPTDTQYF.

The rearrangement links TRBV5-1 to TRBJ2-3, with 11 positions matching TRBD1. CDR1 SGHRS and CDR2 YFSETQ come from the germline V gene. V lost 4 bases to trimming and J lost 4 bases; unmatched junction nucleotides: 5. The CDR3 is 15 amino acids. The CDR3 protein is CASSKDRGRPDTQYF. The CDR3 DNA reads TGCGCCAGCAGCAAGGACAGGGGGCGCCCAGATACGCAGTATTTT.

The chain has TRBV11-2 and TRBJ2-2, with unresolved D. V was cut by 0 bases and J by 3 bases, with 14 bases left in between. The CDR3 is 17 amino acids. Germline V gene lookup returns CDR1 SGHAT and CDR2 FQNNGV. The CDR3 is CASSLELVSRYTGELFF. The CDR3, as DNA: TGTGCCAGCAGCTTAGAATTGGTGTCGCGTTACACCGGGGAGCTGTTTTTT.